The clone carrying this T cell receptor (beta chain) was recorded once. The data originate from a study of shared T cell receptors in the human thymus. Assay used: immunoSEQ multiplex PCR; TCRdb lists only in-frame clones, some missing. The sample consists of hundreds of thousands of clones, about 89% of them appearing once. V lost 3 bases and J 0 bases, leaving 24 bases between the germline ends. There are 20 residues in the CDR3. Germline V CDR1 and CDR2: LNHDA, SQIVND (reference sequence). This same sample was also taken into another study, of human thymus T cells. That investigation notes: Blood and thymic repertoires both appeared biased in V and J gene usage.

The gene calls are TRBV19 and TRBJ1-5, with D perhaps TRBD1 (6 bases). The sequencing sample was made of thymocytes. The receptor comes from a boy in the first two years of life with a congenital heart defect. The CDR3 DNA sequence: TGTGCCAGTAGTATCGGACGGGGGGACATACATGGCTATAGCAATCAGCCCCAGCATTTT. Translating it yields CASSIGRGDIHGYSNQPQHF.